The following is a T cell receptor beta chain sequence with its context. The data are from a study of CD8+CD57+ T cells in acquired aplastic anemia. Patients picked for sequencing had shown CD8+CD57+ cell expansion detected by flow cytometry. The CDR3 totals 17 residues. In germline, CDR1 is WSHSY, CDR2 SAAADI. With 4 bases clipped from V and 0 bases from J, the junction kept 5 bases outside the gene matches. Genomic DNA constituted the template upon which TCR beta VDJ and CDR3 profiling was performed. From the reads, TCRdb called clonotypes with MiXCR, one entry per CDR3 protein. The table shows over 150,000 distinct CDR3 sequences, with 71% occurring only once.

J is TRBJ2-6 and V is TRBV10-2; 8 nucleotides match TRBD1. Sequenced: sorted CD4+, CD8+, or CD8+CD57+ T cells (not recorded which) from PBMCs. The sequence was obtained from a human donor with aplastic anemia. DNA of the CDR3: TGCGCCAGCAGTGGACAGGGGCAGTCCTCTGGGGCCAACGTCCTGACTTTC. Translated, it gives CASSGQGQSSGANVLTF.